A selection of T cell receptor beta chains follows, all from one sample in a study of CD8 T cells in ankylosing spondylitis. TCRdb reanalysed the 5' RACE reads using MiXCR and keeps one entry per CDR3 protein. The table lists about 260,000 distinct CDR3 sequences, 20% of them singletons. The sequenced sample consisted of blood, either unsorted or a sorted T cell fraction (not recorded which). The receptors shown here come from a male donor with ankylosing spondylitis or in good health (not recorded which). The CDR3 runs from the conserved cysteine through the conserved F or W. A D gene is named only where the DNA matches it firmly. A clone size is listed for some rows: how often the clone was seen (once, few, many), or a class if it is expanded.

D: -; size: -; J: TRBJ1-5; V: TRBV4-1; DNA: TGCGCCAGCAGCCACGGACAGCCTAATCAGCCCCAGCATTTT; CDR3: CASSHGQPNQPQHF
D: TRBD1; size: few; J: TRBJ2-3; V: TRBV5-1; DNA: TGCGCCAGCAACCCGACCGGGACAGGGGGGACAGATACGCAGTATTTT; CDR3: CASNPTGTGGTDTQYF
D: -; size: many; J: TRBJ1-2; V: TRBV20-1; DNA: TGCAGTGCTAAGCAGCCGGGCTCAACTAGCTATGGCTACACCTTC; CDR3: CSAKQPGSTSYGYTF
D: -; size: many; J: TRBJ1-5; V: TRBV6-1; DNA: TGTGCCAGCAGTGAAGGCAATCAGCCCCAGCATTTT; CDR3: CASSEGNQPQHF
D: -; size: few; J: TRBJ2-5; V: TRBV5-1; DNA: TGCGCCAGCACAGGTGCCCAAGAGACCCAGTACTTC; CDR3: CASTGAQETQYF
D: -; size: -; J: TRBJ2-3; V: TRBV29-1; DNA: TGCAGCGCTGAAGATCTGGGGTTTGGGGATACGCAGTATTTT; CDR3: CSAEDLGFGDTQYF
D: -; size: -; J: TRBJ1-5; V: TRBV12-3/TRBV12-4; DNA: TGTGCCAGCAGTTTAGTCGCGACCGGGGGGCTGAGCAATCAGCCCCAGCATTTT; CDR3: CASSLVATGGLSNQPQHF
D: -; size: many; J: TRBJ2-3; V: TRBV9; DNA: TGTGCCAGCAGCGGGACTAGCACAGATACGCAGTATTTT; CDR3: CASSGTSTDTQYF
D: -; size: -; J: TRBJ1-5; V: TRBV2; DNA: TGTGCCAGCAGTGAATCCTTGTCCAGACAGCTGCTTCGCAATCAGCCCCAGCATTTT; CDR3: CASSESLSRQLLRNQPQHF
D: -; size: many; J: TRBJ2-1; V: TRBV12-3/TRBV12-4; DNA: TGTGCCAGCAGTGCAGGGTTCAGCTCCTACAATGAGCAGTTCTTC; CDR3: CASSAGFSSYNEQFF
D: -; size: few; J: TRBJ2-1; V: TRBV28; DNA: TGTGCCAGCAGTTCCAACGGGCCCGCCTACAATGAGCAGTTCTTC; CDR3: CASSSNGPAYNEQFF
D: TRBD1; size: -; J: TRBJ1-4; V: TRBV7-2; DNA: TGTGCCAGCAGCTTAAGGACAGGCAGTAATGAAAAACTGTTTTTT; CDR3: CASSLRTGSNEKLFF
D: TRBD1; size: many; J: TRBJ1-6; V: TRBV6-1; DNA: TGTGCCAGCAGGCCGGGACAGGCCAATTCACCCCTCCACTTT; CDR3: CASRPGQANSPLHF
D: -; size: few; J: TRBJ2-3; V: TRBV9; DNA: TGTGCCAGCAGCGTAACTCCCGACGGGGGGCCGGGGGGAACAGATACGCAGTATTTT; CDR3: CASSVTPDGGPGGTDTQYF
D: -; size: many; J: TRBJ2-1; V: TRBV20-1; DNA: TGCAGTGCCCCTGAGTACGCCTCCTACAATGAGCAGTTCTTC; CDR3: CSAPEYASYNEQFF
D: -; size: many; J: TRBJ2-1; V: TRBV10-3; DNA: TGTGCCATCAGTGCACCGGGACTCCCCTACAATGAGCAGTTCTTC; CDR3: CAISAPGLPYNEQFF